These 21 T cell receptor beta chains share one sample of origin, sequenced in a study of cytomegalovirus exposure and HLA in healthy donors. In the PCR, 60 Vbeta and 13 Jbeta primers were used. Only in-frame clones appear in the TCRdb table, and some are missing; sequencing was by immunoSEQ multiplex PCR. In the table there are over 150,000 clones, more than 60% of which are singletons. The sequencing input was PBMCs. These receptors were collected from a woman aged 45-65 years in good health and CMV-seropositive.

This clone was found once. CDR3 bases: TGTGCCATCAGTGCGGCAGGGGATGGCTACACCTTC. Translating gives CAISAAGDGYTF. This rearrangement joins TRBV10-3 to TRBJ1-2; possible D gene TRBD1, 6 bases. The CDR3 has 12 amino acids. Germline V gene sequence: CDR1 ENHRY, CDR2 SYGVKD. The V gene lost 4 bases and the J gene lost 6 bases, with 9 bases spanning the gap.

This rearrangement joins TRBV5-1 to TRBJ2-1, with 9 bases that match TRBD2. This CDR3 has 15 amino acids. V lost 1 base and J lost 6; bases outside the gene matches: 5. Germline V CDR1 and CDR2: SGHRS, YFSETQ. The CDR3 loop reads CASSLKLAGGNEQFF. Written as DNA, the CDR3 is TGCGCCAGCAGCTTGAAACTAGCGGGTGGCAATGAGCAGTTCTTC.

The rearrangement uses TRBV5-1 and TRBJ1-6, with 9 bases that match TRBD1. The CDR3 is 21 amino acids. Germline V CDR1 and CDR2: SGHRS, YFSETQ. With 2 bases clipped from V and 0 bases from J, the junction kept 15 bases outside the gene matches. Here the CDR3 reads CASSFSPGTGLGSSYNSPLHF. CDR3 nucleotides: TGCGCCAGCAGCTTTAGTCCCGGGACAGGGCTCGGGAGCTCCTATAATTCACCCCTCCACTTT.

The chain links TRBV7-2 to TRBJ2-3; a possible D gene is TRBD2 (7 bases). V was trimmed by 4 bases and J by 4 bases, leaving 18 bases between them. The CDR3 covers 16 residues. The V gene's germline CDR1 is SGHTA and CDR2 FQGNSA. The CDR3 DNA is TGTGCCAGCAGCTCAAGAGGGGGGGCGCTACCAGATACGCAGTATTTT. Amino acid sequence: CASSSRGGALPDTQYF.

The rearrangement joins TRBV11-2 to TRBJ2-7; the match to TRBD1 covers 7 bases. Germline loops: CDR1 SGHAT, CDR2 FQNNGV. This CDR3 region has 13 residues. V was pared by 5 bases and J by 4 bases, with 5 bases of the junction left unmatched. This CDR3 reads CASSRGGVYEQYF. The CDR3 DNA reads as TGTGCCAGCAGCCGAGGGGGCGTGTACGAGCAGTACTTC.

V gene TRBV14 combines with J gene TRBJ2-1; tentatively, D is TRBD1 (6 bases). The germline V and J ends were trimmed by 3 bases and 9 bases, with 15 bases remaining between them. Germline CDR1 is SGHDN and CDR2 is FVKESK. This CDR3 comprises 14 residues. Here the CDR3 DNA reads TGTGCCAGCAGCCAGGCTTTGGGGGCTGGTGAGCAGTTCTTC. Translating gives CASSQALGAGEQFF.

This rearrangement joins TRBV5-1 to TRBJ2-2; a weak D match, TRBD1 (6 bases). The CDR3 covers 15 residues. The germline V and J ends were trimmed by 1 base and 7 bases, with 14 bases remaining between them. Per germline, CDR1 SGHRS and CDR2 YFSETQ. The CDR3 nucleotides read TGCGCCAGCAGCTTGACGGACAGTCCCTACGGGGAGCTGTTTTTT. It yields the protein CASSLTDSPYGELFF.

In this sample, this clone turned up a few times. The chain couples TRBV11-2 to TRBJ2-2, with D possibly being TRBD2 (5 bases). This CDR3 contains 16 residues. CDR1 and CDR2 (germline): SGHAT, FQNNGV. V was clipped by 1 base and J by 2 bases, with 11 bases between them. DNA of the CDR3: TGTGCCAGCAGCTTAGGACTCCTAGCTAACACCGGGGAGCTGTTTTTT. It is translated as CASSLGLLANTGELFF.

CDR3 residues: CASSSGGPEQYF. CDR3 nucleotide sequence: TGTGCCAGCTCCTCCGGGGGACCCGAGCAGTACTTC. The V gene is TRBV18, the J gene TRBJ2-7; D is possibly TRBD2 (6 bases). This CDR3 comprises 12 residues. V was shortened by 6 bases and J by 6 bases, with 12 bases between the two germline ends. Per germline, CDR1 KGHSH and CDR2 LQKENI.

The chain carries TRBV7-2 and TRBJ1-2; 10 bases match TRBD1. Germline values: CDR1 SGHTA, CDR2 FQGNSA. The CDR3 totals 15 residues. Trimming took 5 bases from V and 2 from J; bases not matched to a gene: 5. The CDR3 here is CASSLGQGGNYGYTF. The CDR3 DNA sequence: TGTGCCAGCAGCCTAGGACAGGGGGGGAACTATGGCTACACCTTC.

V usage is TRBV2 and J usage is TRBJ2-1, with 7 bases identical to TRBD1. This CDR3 has 12 amino acids. J was trimmed by 9 bases and V by 8 bases; bases with no gene match: 7. Germline lookup yields CDR1 SNHLY and CDR2 FYNNEI. The CDR3 nucleotides read TGTGCCAGCTCCCAGGGGGAGATTGAGCAGTTCTTC. It encodes CASSQGEIEQFF.

The chain has TRBV19 and TRBJ1-4, with TRBD1 identical over 10 bases. After removal of 5 bases from V and 2 bases from J, the junction contained 5 bases not matched to a gene. The CDR3 totals 16 residues. The germline V gene encodes CDR1 LNHDA and CDR2 SQIVND (reference sequence). The CDR3 DNA sequence: TGTGCCAGTAGTTTCCCGGGACAGGGGACTAATGAAAAACTGTTTTTT. This sequence encodes CASSFPGQGTNEKLFF.

This chain connects TRBV5-1 to TRBJ2-1; perhaps TRBD2 as D (5 bases). The length of the CDR3 is 16 residues. Per germline, CDR1 SGHRS and CDR2 YFSETQ. Deletions cut 0 bases from V and 2 bases from J, with 12 bases between. The CDR3 sequence: CASSLVPSGTYNEQFF. The CDR3 region has the DNA TGCGCCAGCAGCTTGGTCCCGAGCGGCACCTACAATGAGCAGTTCTTC.

This clone has just a few counts. The gene calls are TRBV11-3 and TRBJ2-7; 8 positions match TRBD2. This CDR3 is built from 16 residues. In germline, CDR1 is SGHNT, CDR2 YENEEA. V gave up 1 base and J gave up 0 bases; unmatched junction bases: 5. The DNA for the CDR3 is TGTGCCAGCAGCTTAGGTCCGGGACTAGGCTCCTACGAGCAGTACTTC. It specifies CASSLGPGLGSYEQYF.

V gene TRBV27 combines with J gene TRBJ1-6, with D tentatively TRBD1 (6 bases). CDR3 length: 15 amino acids. The germline V gene encodes CDR1 MNHEY and CDR2 SMNVEV (reference sequence). Trimming took 5 bases from V and 10 from J, leaving 18 bases between them. The CDR3 region has the DNA TGTGCCAGCAGTCCTCGGCAGGGGAATTCCTCACCCCTCCACTTT. Protein sequence: CASSPRQGNSSPLHF.

This clone showed up just once. The rearrangement links TRBV28 to TRBJ2-7; possibly TRBD1 for D (6 bases). The CDR3 extends over 11 amino acids. The germline CDR1 and CDR2 sequences are MDHEN and SYDVKM. V gave up 4 bases and J gave up 6 bases, with 7 bases separating them. Here the CDR3 DNA reads TGTGCCAGCAGTTCAGGGGTCGAGCAGTACTTC. Its protein product is CASSSGVEQYF.

V usage is TRBV4-3 and J usage is TRBJ1-5, with D unclear. V dropped 0 bases and J dropped 8 bases, with 11 bases sitting between them. The CDR3 is 14 residues long. Germline CDR1 LGHNA, CDR2 YSLEER. CDR3 nucleotide sequence: TGCGCCAGCAGCCAAGATCTGGGTGAGGAGCCCCAGCATTTT. Translated: CASSQDLGEEPQHF.

This clone has more than one count but fewer than ten. J is TRBJ1-2 and V is TRBV7-9; no clear D gene. This CDR3 has 15 amino acids. Looked up from germline, CDR1 is SEHNR and CDR2 is FQNEAQ (reference sequence). V was clipped by 3 bases and J by 4 bases, with 15 bases between them. The CDR3 loop reads CASSLRGIVTYGYTF. CDR3 bases: TGTGCCAGCAGCTTGAGAGGTATTGTCACCTATGGCTACACCTTC. The whole variable domain, remainder taken from reference TRBV7-9 and TRBJ1-2, is DTGVSQNPRHKITKRGQNVTFRCDPISEHNRLYWYRQTLGQGPEFLTYFQNEAQLEKSRLLSDRFSAERPKGSFSTLEIQRTEQGDSAMYLCASSLRGIVTYGYTFGSGTRLTVV.

The chain links TRBV4-1 to TRBJ2-5; no definite D call. The CDR3 is 14 amino acids. Trimming stripped 5 bases from V and 0 bases from J, with 10 bases between. The germline V gene has CDR1 MGHRA and CDR2 YSYEKL. The CDR3 bases are TGCGCCAGCAGCATAAGCTCGTACCAAGAGACCCAGTACTTC. This translates into CASSISSYQETQYF.

With respect to this clone: At the DNA level, this CDR3 is encoded by other sequences in the same sample as well. The gene calls are TRBV10-3 and TRBJ2-3; TRBD2 matches at 9 bases. Per germline, CDR1 ENHRY and CDR2 SYGVKD. V lost 5 bases, J lost 3 bases, and 6 bases stayed unmatched. CDR3 length: 15 residues. The chain's CDR3 is CAISPLAGSTDTQYF. CDR3 sequence (DNA): TGTGCCATCAGTCCTCTAGCGGGGTCAACAGATACGCAGTATTTT.

The chain carries TRBV5-1 and TRBJ1-4; 8 bases are shared with TRBD1. CDR3 length equals 19 residues. Germline loops: CDR1 SGHRS, CDR2 YFSETQ. Trimming at V came to 0 bases and at J to 5 bases, leaving 15 bases not matched to a gene. The CDR3 bases are TGCGCCAGCAGCTTGGCGGGCCTTTGGGCAGGGGGCGCGAATGAAAAACTGTTTTTT. This sequence encodes CASSLAGLWAGGANEKLFF. Based on the CDR3 plus reference TRBV5-1 and TRBJ1-4, the full variable domain is KAGVTQTPRYLIKTRGQQVTLSCSPISGHRSVSWYQQTPGQGLQFLFEYFSETQRNKGNFPGRFSGRQFSNSRSEMNVSTLELGDSALYLCASSLAGLWAGGANEKLFFGSGTQLSVL.